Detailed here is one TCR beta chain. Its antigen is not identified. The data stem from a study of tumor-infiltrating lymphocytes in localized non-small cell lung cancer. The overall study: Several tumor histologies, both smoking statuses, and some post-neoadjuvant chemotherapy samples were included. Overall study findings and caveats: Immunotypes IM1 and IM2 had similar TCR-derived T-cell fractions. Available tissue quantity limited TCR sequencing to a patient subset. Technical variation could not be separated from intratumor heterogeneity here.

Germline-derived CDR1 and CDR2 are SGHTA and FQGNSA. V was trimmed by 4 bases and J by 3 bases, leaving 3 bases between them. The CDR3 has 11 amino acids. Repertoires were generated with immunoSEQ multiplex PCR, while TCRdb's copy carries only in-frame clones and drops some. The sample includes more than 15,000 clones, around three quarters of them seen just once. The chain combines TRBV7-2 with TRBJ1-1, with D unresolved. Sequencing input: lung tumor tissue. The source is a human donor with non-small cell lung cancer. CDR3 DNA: TGTGCCAGCAGCTCCTACACTGAAGCTTTCTTT. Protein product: CASSSYTEAFF.